These 15 T cell receptor beta chains were sequenced from one sample in a study of OX40 agonist ivuxolimab in advanced cancers. Sequenced by immunoSEQ multiplex PCR; TCRdb stores in-frame clones only, minus some. The table lists about 80,000 clones, approximately 85% of them singletons. Sequenced here: CD4+ or CD8+ T cells sorted from blood, sampled in a trial of the OX40 agonist ivuxolimab. The receptors originated from an adult with an advanced solid tumor such as melanoma, head and neck, liver or kidney cancer.

The V call is TRBV19, the J call TRBJ1-2; D may be TRBD1 (6 bases). The germline V gene encodes CDR1 LNHDA and CDR2 SQIVND (reference sequence). The CDR3 covers 14 residues. V was shortened by 0 bases and J by 6 bases, with 11 bases between the two germline ends. In nucleotides, the CDR3 is TGTGCCAGTAGTATAGATCGGGGGACAAATGGCTACACCTTC. It encodes CASSIDRGTNGYTF. Full variable domain (remainder filled in from reference TRBV19 and TRBJ1-2): DGGITQSPKYLFRKEGQNVTLSCEQNLNHDAMYWYRQDPGQGLRLIYYSQIVNDFQKGDIAEGYSVSREKKESFPLTVTSAQKNPTAFYLCASSIDRGTNGYTFGSGTRLTVV.

The rearrangement links TRBV19 to TRBJ1-5; TRBD1 aligns across 7 bases. The CDR3 sequence is 14 residues long. J gave up 7 bases and V 6 bases, and 9 bases lay outside the gene matches. Germline CDR1 reads LNHDA; CDR2 reads SQIVND (reference sequence). The CDR3 protein is CASRIRQGSQPQHF. In DNA, the CDR3 is TGTGCCAGTAGGATTCGACAGGGCTCCCAGCCCCAGCATTTT.

This rearrangement joins TRBV6-1 to TRBJ1-2; 7 bases align to TRBD1. Germline V gene data show CDR1 as MNHNS and CDR2 as SASEGT. The CDR3 extends over 11 amino acids. Losses at the gene ends were 7 bases for V and 4 bases for J; bases not matched to a gene: 0. The CDR3 region is CASTGGYGYTF. The CDR3 region has the DNA TGTGCCAGCACAGGGGGCTATGGCTACACCTTC.

The chain recombines TRBV9 with TRBJ2-3; 8 bases align to TRBD1. This CDR3 has 15 amino acids. The V segment lost 3 bases and the J segment 5 bases; nucleotides outside the gene matches: 8. Germline V gene data show CDR1 as SGDLS and CDR2 as YYNGEE. The chain's CDR3 is CASSAQTGEIDTQYF. In nucleotides, the CDR3 is TGTGCCAGCAGCGCACAGACAGGGGAGATAGATACGCAGTATTTT.

In nucleotides, the CDR3 is TGTGCCAGCAGCTTGGGACAGGGCCTAAATGAAAAACTGTTTTTT. This encodes CASSLGQGLNEKLFF. The rearrangement uses TRBV5-6 and TRBJ1-4; TRBD1 agrees at 7 bases. Trimming at V came to 0 bases and at J to 5 bases, leaving 4 bases not matched to a gene. This CDR3 comprises 15 residues. The germline gives CDR1 SGHDT, CDR2 YYEEEE.

This clone was detected a few times. This chain uses TRBV19 with TRBJ1-1; possible D gene TRBD1, 5 bases. CDR1 is LNHDA and CDR2 is SQIVND in the germline V gene (reference sequence). The CDR3 length is 16 residues. V gave up 4 bases and J gave up 0 bases, with 15 bases separating them. The CDR3 coding sequence is TGTGCCAGTAGTAGCCCCCGGCAGGGTATGAACACTGAAGCTTTCTTT. It codes for CASSSPRQGMNTEAFF.

This clone was picked up many times. The V and J genes are TRBV2 and TRBJ2-5; D call uncertain. CDR1 and CDR2 (germline): SNHLY, FYNNEI. V lost 5 bases, J lost 12 bases, and 13 bases lay in between. The CDR3 is made up of 11 amino acids. In DNA form, the CDR3 reads TGTGCCAGCAGTTCCGGGTCATCAGAGTACTTC. Translation: CASSSGSSEYF.

This clone was seen a few times. This chain links TRBV6-5 with TRBJ1-2, with 8 positions matching TRBD1. CDR1 and CDR2 (germline): MNHEY, SVGAGI. The length of the CDR3 is 13 residues. Trimming removed 6 bases from V and 6 bases from J; junction bases left unmatched: 6. The CDR3 nucleotides read TGTGCCAGCAGGAGACAGGGGTGGGATGGCTACACCTTC. Translated: CASRRQGWDGYTF.

The gene calls are TRBV30 and TRBJ1-2, with TRBD1 identical over 10 bases. Trimming at V came to 3 bases and at J to 4 bases, leaving 5 bases not matched to a gene. Looked up from germline, CDR1 is GTSNPN and CDR2 is SVGIG (reference sequence). The CDR3 totals 14 residues. In nucleotides, the CDR3 is TGTGCCTGGAGCCGGGACAGGGGTGGCTATGGCTACACCTTC. The encoded protein is CAWSRDRGGYGYTF.

The rearrangement links TRBV7-8 to TRBJ1-3; 8 nucleotides align to TRBD1. CDR3 length equals 18 residues. CDR1 and CDR2 (germline): SGHVS, FQNEAQ. The J segment lost 1 base and the V segment lost 2 bases, leaving 10 bases of the junction unmatched. The CDR3 sequence is CASSLRRGRGVSGNTIYF. Here the CDR3 DNA reads TGTGCCAGCAGCTTACGCAGGGGGCGCGGAGTGTCTGGAAACACCATATATTTT. Looking up the rest from reference TRBV7-8 and TRBJ1-3 gives the full variable domain: GAGVSQSPRYKVAKRGQDVALRCDPISGHVSLFWYQQALGQGPEFLTYFQNEAQLDKSGLPSDRFFAERPEGSVSTLKIQRTQQEDSAVYLCASSLRRGRGVSGNTIYFGEGSWLTVV.

The chain has TRBV5-1 and TRBJ1-1, with D tentatively TRBD1 (5 bases). The V gene lost 3 bases and the J gene lost 1 base, with 19 bases spanning the gap. Per the germline V gene, CDR1 is SGHRS and CDR2 is YFSETQ. This CDR3 has 17 residues. This CDR3 is CASSSPGGNTGNTEAFF. For the CDR3, the DNA is TGCGCCAGCAGCTCCCCCGGAGGGAACACAGGGAACACTGAAGCTTTCTTT.

The CDR3: CASSLYGQKQFF. The CDR3 DNA follows: TGTGCCAGCAGTTTATACGGACAGAAGCAGTTCTTC. The genes are TRBV28 and TRBJ2-1, with D tentatively TRBD1 (6 bases). The germline gives CDR1 MDHEN, CDR2 SYDVKM. The CDR3 consists of 12 residues. The V end lost 1 base, the J end lost 11 bases, and 9 bases lay between the germline ends.

The chain combines TRBV29-1 with TRBJ2-7; possible D gene TRBD2, 6 bases. CDR3 size: 13 residues. Trimming left V 5 bases short and J 3 bases short, with 14 bases between. CDR1 is SQVTM, CDR2 ANQGSEA, per germline. CDR3 nucleotides: TGCAGCGTTCGGTCTAGCGCTTACTACGAGCAGTACTTC. This sequence encodes CSVRSSAYYEQYF.

The chain carries TRBV6-1 and TRBJ2-7; D gene uncertain. Trimming pared 6 bases from V and 0 bases from J, leaving 3 bases between. Germline V lookup: CDR1 MNHNS, CDR2 SASEGT. CDR3 size: 11 residues. The CDR3 reads CASRGSYEQYF. CDR3 nucleotides: TGTGCCAGCAGGGGCTCCTACGAGCAGTACTTC.

The chain combines TRBV11-1 with TRBJ2-4; D is unresolved. The CDR3 loop spans 16 amino acids. V was clipped by 4 bases and J by 0 bases, with 13 bases between them. Germline V CDR1 and CDR2: SGHAT, FQDESV (reference sequence). CDR3 bases: TGTGCCAGCAGCTCTAGGACGGCTTTAGCCAAAAACATTCAGTACTTC. This encodes CASSSRTALAKNIQYF. The entire variable domain, with the rest obtained from reference TRBV11-1 and TRBJ2-4, is as follows: EAEVAQSPRYKITEKSQAVAFWCDPISGHATLYWYRQILGQGPELLVQFQDESVVDDSQLPKDRFSAERLKGVDSTLKIQPAELGDSAMYLCASSSRTALAKNIQYFGAGTRLSVL.